What follows describes a single T cell receptor (beta chain). J gave up 5 bases and V 4 bases, and 8 bases lay outside the gene matches. The CDR3 is 15 amino acids. Germline loops: CDR1 LGHNA, CDR2 YSLEER. This record comes from a study of T-cell memory formation after mild COVID-19. Via MiXCR, TCRdb re-called the 5' RACE reads, giving one row per CDR3 protein. The data show 200,000 to 250,000 distinct CDR3 sequences, 8% to 11% seen once. Sequenced input: PBMCs or a T cell subset sorted from them (not recorded which). The sequence derives from a man between 18 and 29 years old who had mild COVID-19 (a few samples of this study predate the infection). Cell type and time point are not known. The genes are TRBV4-3 and TRBJ1-1; 9 bases agree with TRBD1. The CDR3 nucleotides read TGCGCCAGCAGCCGGGCCGGGACAGGGAGTACTGAAGCTTTCTTT. This translates into CASSRAGTGSTEAFF.